Listed below are T cell receptor beta chains from one sample, sequenced in a study of identical twins. TCRdb independently ran MiXCR on the 5' RACE reads; one entry per CDR3 protein. The data contain approximately 250,000 distinct CDR3 sequences, 6.5% of them singletons. Another study also made use of these data, one on T cells expressing NK-cell markers.

Sequencing input: CD8+ T cells sorted from blood. Receptors were obtained from a woman aged 18-29 years in good health. Each CDR3 is given with its conserved first and last residue. The order of the fields is J gene, V gene, D gene, clone size, CDR3 protein, CDR3 DNA. The D gene is left open where the match is weak. The size entry is marked missing in some rows and otherwise reads once, few, many or a size class.

J gene: TRBJ1-2
V gene: TRBV12-3/TRBV12-4
D gene: TRBD1
clone size: few
CDR3 protein: CASSWDSYGYTF
CDR3 DNA: TGTGCCAGCAGTTGGGACAGCTATGGCTACACCTTC

J gene: TRBJ2-1
V gene: TRBV7-6
D gene: NA
clone size: few
CDR3 protein: CASSHLADEQFF
CDR3 DNA: TGTGCCAGCAGCCACCTTGCGGATGAGCAGTTCTTC

J gene: TRBJ2-5
V gene: TRBV28
D gene: NA
clone size: few
CDR3 protein: CASSLSSYRETQYF
CDR3 DNA: TGTGCCAGCAGTTTGTCAAGCTATCGGGAGACCCAGTACTTC

J gene: TRBJ2-2
V gene: TRBV6-5
D gene: NA
clone size: few
CDR3 protein: CASSYSRGPHGELFF
CDR3 DNA: TGTGCCAGCAGTTACTCGCGGGGGCCACACGGGGAGCTGTTTTTT

J gene: TRBJ2-1
V gene: TRBV27
D gene: TRBD1
clone size: few
CDR3 protein: CASSFGTGGEQFF
CDR3 DNA: TGTGCCAGCAGTTTCGGGACAGGCGGTGAGCAGTTCTTC

J gene: TRBJ2-2
V gene: TRBV7-9
D gene: NA
clone size: few
CDR3 protein: CASSPTAGELFF
CDR3 DNA: TGTGCCAGCAGCCCTACAGCCGGGGAGCTGTTTTTT

J gene: TRBJ2-3
V gene: TRBV20-1
D gene: TRBD2
clone size: many
CDR3 protein: CSAFGTSGFTDTQYF
CDR3 DNA: TGCAGTGCTTTTGGGACTAGCGGCTTCACAGATACGCAGTATTTT

J gene: TRBJ1-2
V gene: TRBV20-1
D gene: NA
clone size: many
CDR3 protein: CSARDIGNDGPYGYTF
CDR3 DNA: TGCAGTGCTAGAGATATTGGGAATGACGGGCCCTATGGCTACACCTTC

J gene: TRBJ2-1
V gene: TRBV6-2/TRBV6-3
D gene: TRBD1
clone size: many
CDR3 protein: CASSTPWTGVGNEQFF
CDR3 DNA: TGTGCCAGCAGTACTCCCTGGACAGGGGTTGGCAATGAGCAGTTCTTC

J gene: TRBJ2-7
V gene: TRBV11-2
D gene: TRBD2
clone size: many
CDR3 protein: CASSLISGRVYEQYF
CDR3 DNA: TGTGCCAGCAGCCTAATAAGCGGGAGGGTCTACGAGCAGTACTTC

J gene: TRBJ1-2
V gene: TRBV7-9
D gene: TRBD1
clone size: few
CDR3 protein: CASSHMRGGTGAYGYTF
CDR3 DNA: TGTGCCAGCAGCCATATGAGGGGGGGGACAGGGGCCTATGGCTACACCTTC

J gene: TRBJ1-1
V gene: TRBV12-3/TRBV12-4
D gene: NA
clone size: NA
CDR3 protein: CASSLGVEEAFF
CDR3 DNA: TGTGCCAGCAGTCTTGGGGTAGAAGAAGCTTTCTTT

J gene: TRBJ2-3
V gene: TRBV4-3
D gene: NA
clone size: many
CDR3 protein: CASSQDATRRESDTQYF
CDR3 DNA: TGCGCCAGCAGCCAAGATGCGACTAGGAGAGAATCGGATACGCAGTATTTT

J gene: TRBJ2-1
V gene: TRBV12-3/TRBV12-4
D gene: TRBD2
clone size: few
CDR3 protein: CASSGWASGNNEQFF
CDR3 DNA: TGTGCCAGCAGTGGGTGGGCTAGCGGAAACAATGAGCAGTTCTTC

J gene: TRBJ2-5
V gene: TRBV10-3
D gene: NA
clone size: NA
CDR3 protein: CAIGGGGETQYF
CDR3 DNA: TGTGCCATCGGGGGAGGCGGGGAGACCCAGTACTTC

J gene: TRBJ2-3
V gene: TRBV12-3/TRBV12-4
D gene: TRBD2
clone size: NA
CDR3 protein: CASGIAGSIDTQYF
CDR3 DNA: TGTGCCAGCGGCATAGCGGGCTCGATAGATACGCAGTATTTT

J gene: TRBJ2-7
V gene: TRBV14
D gene: NA
clone size: few
CDR3 protein: CASSWDSISYEQYF
CDR3 DNA: TGTGCCAGCAGCTGGGACTCCATATCCTACGAGCAGTACTTC

J gene: TRBJ1-1
V gene: TRBV4-1
D gene: NA
clone size: few
CDR3 protein: CASSPSNRNTEAFF
CDR3 DNA: TGCGCCAGCAGCCCCAGCAACCGGAACACTGAAGCTTTCTTT

J gene: TRBJ2-5
V gene: TRBV12-3/TRBV12-4
D gene: NA
clone size: many
CDR3 protein: CASSLVYREPGLGETQYF
CDR3 DNA: TGTGCCAGCAGTTTAGTGTATCGGGAACCGGGCCTAGGAGAGACCCAGTACTTC

J gene: TRBJ2-7
V gene: TRBV7-2
D gene: TRBD2
clone size: NA
CDR3 protein: CASSQQRGRSSYEQYF
CDR3 DNA: TGTGCCAGCAGCCAACAGCGCGGGAGGAGCTCCTACGAGCAGTACTTC

J gene: TRBJ2-7
V gene: TRBV29-1
D gene: NA
clone size: NA
CDR3 protein: CSVEGQVYYEQYF
CDR3 DNA: TGCAGCGTTGAAGGACAGGTCTACTACGAGCAGTACTTC

J gene: TRBJ2-5
V gene: TRBV11-2
D gene: TRBD1
clone size: many
CDR3 protein: CASSFGTGFSKETQYF
CDR3 DNA: TGTGCCAGCAGCTTTGGGACAGGATTTTCTAAAGAGACCCAGTACTTC

J gene: TRBJ2-7
V gene: TRBV5-1
D gene: TRBD2
clone size: many
CDR3 protein: CASSSTSGPLQYEQYF
CDR3 DNA: TGCGCCAGCAGCTCGACTAGCGGGCCCCTGCAATACGAGCAGTACTTC

J gene: TRBJ2-7
V gene: TRBV6-1
D gene: NA
clone size: NA
CDR3 protein: CASSDTLSSYEQYF
CDR3 DNA: TGTGCCAGCAGTGATACCTTAAGCTCCTACGAGCAGTACTTC

J gene: TRBJ1-2
V gene: TRBV5-6
D gene: NA
clone size: NA
CDR3 protein: CASSLNTNLPLGYGYTF
CDR3 DNA: TGTGCCAGCAGCTTGAACACTAACTTACCTCTTGGGTATGGCTACACCTTC

J gene: TRBJ2-7
V gene: TRBV27
D gene: TRBD2
clone size: many
CDR3 protein: CASSAGTSWYEQYF
CDR3 DNA: TGTGCCAGCAGCGCGGGGACTAGCTGGTACGAGCAGTACTTC

J gene: TRBJ2-7
V gene: TRBV4-3
D gene: NA
clone size: NA
CDR3 protein: CASSQDKSGFYEQYF
CDR3 DNA: TGCGCCAGCAGCCAAGATAAGTCGGGATTCTACGAGCAGTACTTC

J gene: TRBJ2-5
V gene: TRBV6-1
D gene: TRBD2
clone size: few
CDR3 protein: CASSPGVAGAQETQYF
CDR3 DNA: TGTGCCAGCAGTCCCGGGGTAGCGGGAGCCCAAGAGACCCAGTACTTC

J gene: TRBJ2-7
V gene: TRBV14
D gene: NA
clone size: few
CDR3 protein: CASSLGPRPRDYEQYF
CDR3 DNA: TGTGCCAGCAGCCTGGGCCCGAGGCCCCGAGACTACGAGCAGTACTTC

J gene: TRBJ2-1
V gene: TRBV29-1
D gene: TRBD2
clone size: many
CDR3 protein: CSPWEGPYNEQFF
CDR3 DNA: TGCAGCCCCTGGGAGGGGCCCTACAATGAGCAGTTCTTC

J gene: TRBJ2-7
V gene: TRBV4-1
D gene: TRBD2
clone size: few
CDR3 protein: CASSQYGGGNEQYF
CDR3 DNA: TGCGCCAGCAGCCAATACGGCGGGGGGAACGAGCAGTACTTC

J gene: TRBJ2-7
V gene: TRBV5-5
D gene: TRBD1
clone size: NA
CDR3 protein: CASRSGQGISYEQYF
CDR3 DNA: TGTGCCAGCAGGTCCGGACAGGGAATTTCCTACGAGCAGTACTTC

J gene: TRBJ2-3
V gene: TRBV28
D gene: TRBD1
clone size: NA
CDR3 protein: CASSFAGTGRDTQYF
CDR3 DNA: TGTGCCAGCAGTTTTGCCGGGACAGGGAGAGATACGCAGTATTTT

J gene: TRBJ2-1
V gene: TRBV4-3
D gene: NA
clone size: many
CDR3 protein: CASSQGTIVNNEQFF
CDR3 DNA: TGCGCCAGCAGCCAAGGAACTATAGTGAACAATGAGCAGTTCTTC

J gene: TRBJ2-5
V gene: TRBV12-3/TRBV12-4
D gene: NA
clone size: many
CDR3 protein: CASSWTSETQYF
CDR3 DNA: TGTGCCAGCAGTTGGACCTCAGAGACCCAGTACTTC

J gene: TRBJ1-2
V gene: TRBV12-3/TRBV12-4
D gene: TRBD1
clone size: many
CDR3 protein: CASRSTQGLPNYGYTF
CDR3 DNA: TGTGCCAGCAGGTCTACACAGGGGTTGCCTAACTATGGCTACACCTTC

J gene: TRBJ2-7
V gene: TRBV27
D gene: NA
clone size: NA
CDR3 protein: CASSNRGVGPAYEQYF
CDR3 DNA: TGTGCCAGCAGTAATAGAGGTGTGGGGCCAGCCTACGAGCAGTACTTC

J gene: TRBJ1-1
V gene: TRBV7-9
D gene: NA
clone size: many
CDR3 protein: CASSLAANTEAFF
CDR3 DNA: TGTGCCAGCAGTTTGGCAGCGAACACTGAAGCTTTCTTT

J gene: TRBJ1-4
V gene: TRBV7-2
D gene: TRBD1
clone size: many
CDR3 protein: CASSNPGTGLPNEKLFF
CDR3 DNA: TGTGCCAGCAGCAACCCAGGGACAGGGCTTCCTAATGAAAAACTGTTTTTT

J gene: TRBJ1-4
V gene: TRBV5-5
D gene: NA
clone size: many
CDR3 protein: CASSFPEEKLFF
CDR3 DNA: TGTGCCAGCAGCTTCCCGGAGGAAAAACTGTTTTTT

J gene: TRBJ2-1
V gene: TRBV2
D gene: NA
clone size: few
CDR3 protein: CASSGPSRNNEQFF
CDR3 DNA: TGTGCCAGCAGTGGGCCAAGCAGGAACAATGAGCAGTTCTTC

J gene: TRBJ2-3
V gene: TRBV7-9
D gene: NA
clone size: few
CDR3 protein: CASSLEGGFSTDTQYF
CDR3 DNA: TGTGCCAGCAGCTTAGAAGGAGGGTTCTCCACAGATACGCAGTATTTT

J gene: TRBJ2-3
V gene: TRBV6-4
D gene: NA
clone size: many
CDR3 protein: CASSEGNTDTQYF
CDR3 DNA: TGTGCCAGCAGTGAAGGTAACACAGATACGCAGTATTTT

J gene: TRBJ1-6
V gene: TRBV15
D gene: NA
clone size: few
CDR3 protein: CATSRDRREDSPLHF
CDR3 DNA: TGTGCCACCAGCAGAGATCGGCGGGAAGACTCACCCCTCCACTTT

J gene: TRBJ2-5
V gene: TRBV3-1
D gene: NA
clone size: NA
CDR3 protein: CASSQGPGETQYF
CDR3 DNA: TGTGCCAGCAGCCAAGGACCAGGGGAGACCCAGTACTTC

J gene: TRBJ1-2
V gene: TRBV2
D gene: NA
clone size: few
CDR3 protein: CASSETDKNYGYTF
CDR3 DNA: TGTGCCAGCAGTGAAACCGACAAGAACTATGGCTACACCTTC

J gene: TRBJ2-7
V gene: TRBV12-3/TRBV12-4
D gene: TRBD1
clone size: few
CDR3 protein: CASSETGLVEQYF
CDR3 DNA: TGTGCCAGCAGTGAGACAGGGCTGGTCGAGCAGTACTTC

J gene: TRBJ1-1
V gene: TRBV3-1
D gene: NA
clone size: NA
CDR3 protein: CASSQDWNTEAFF
CDR3 DNA: TGTGCCAGCAGCCAAGATTGGAACACTGAAGCTTTCTTT

J gene: TRBJ2-3
V gene: TRBV29-1
D gene: TRBD2
clone size: many
CDR3 protein: CSVVPRAGGLTDTQYF
CDR3 DNA: TGCAGCGTTGTTCCCCGGGCGGGAGGACTCACAGATACGCAGTATTTT

J gene: TRBJ2-3
V gene: TRBV1
D gene: NA
clone size: NA
CDR3 protein: CTSSQAGRGSSTDTQYF
CDR3 DNA: TGCACCAGCAGCCAAGCAGGGCGGGGATCTAGCACAGATACGCAGTATTTT

J gene: TRBJ2-2
V gene: TRBV7-2
D gene: TRBD2
clone size: few
CDR3 protein: CASSLLGSGRGGELFF
CDR3 DNA: TGTGCCAGCAGCTTGCTCGGTAGCGGGAGAGGCGGGGAGCTGTTTTTT

J gene: TRBJ2-7
V gene: TRBV5-5
D gene: TRBD2
clone size: many
CDR3 protein: CASSLGLAGVYEQYF
CDR3 DNA: TGTGCCAGCAGCTTGGGGCTAGCGGGAGTGTACGAGCAGTACTTC

J gene: TRBJ1-2
V gene: TRBV11-3
D gene: NA
clone size: NA
CDR3 protein: CASSYGQSGYTF
CDR3 DNA: TGTGCCAGCAGCTACGGACAGTCTGGCTACACCTTC

J gene: TRBJ2-1
V gene: TRBV4-3
D gene: NA
clone size: NA
CDR3 protein: CASSQLTSMNEQFF
CDR3 DNA: TGCGCCAGCAGCCAATTGACTAGTATGAATGAGCAGTTCTTC

J gene: TRBJ2-7
V gene: TRBV3-1
D gene: NA
clone size: NA
CDR3 protein: CASSQVFRLYEQYF
CDR3 DNA: TGTGCCAGCAGCCAAGTATTCCGCCTCTACGAGCAGTACTTC

J gene: TRBJ2-1
V gene: TRBV5-6
D gene: TRBD2
clone size: many
CDR3 protein: CASSKGTSVIEQFF
CDR3 DNA: TGTGCCAGCAGCAAGGGGACTAGCGTAATAGAGCAGTTCTTC

J gene: TRBJ2-7
V gene: TRBV7-9
D gene: NA
clone size: many
CDR3 protein: CASSLALGGVKDEQYF
CDR3 DNA: TGTGCCAGCAGCTTAGCGCTTGGGGGAGTAAAAGACGAGCAGTACTTC

J gene: TRBJ1-5
V gene: TRBV29-1
D gene: NA
clone size: few
CDR3 protein: CSVGENQPQHF
CDR3 DNA: TGCAGCGTTGGGGAGAATCAGCCCCAGCATTTT